This T cell receptor beta chain was captured by sequencing in a study of CD8 T cells in Susac syndrome. Study information: At the time their blood was drawn, patients with Susac syndrome were either therapy-naive, on corticosteroids (with some of them also receiving intravenous immunoglobulin), or on intravenous immunoglobulin alone. Whole-study findings and limits: TCR sequencing and HLA analysis covered a relatively small number of individuals.

Reverse transcription of roughly 0.5 to 1 ug RNA used random hexamers. TCRdb itself ran the immunoSEQ multiplex PCR reads through MiXCR, one entry per CDR3 protein. The sample lists 110,000 to 150,000 distinct CDR3 sequences, more than 90% occurring once. As regards this clonotype: The antigen is unknown.

CD8+ and CD4+ T cells taken from blood had their TCR beta sequenced. TEMRA cells were FACS-enriched, and CD8+ and CD4+ T cells were isolated negatively. This sequence was found in a human donor with Susac syndrome. Sequencing used CD4+ T cells from PBMCs.

The CDR3 loop reads CSVEDPGQETQYF. CDR3 DNA: TGCAGCGTTGAAGATCCAGGACAAGAGACCCAGTACTTC. The chain is built from TRBV29-1 and TRBJ2-5; D gene ambiguous. The CDR3 has 13 amino acids. The V end lost 0 bases, the J end lost 2 bases, and 7 bases lay between the germline ends. Germline assignment: CDR1 SQVTM and CDR2 ANQGSEA.